The next 27 T cell receptor beta chains were all read from a single sample in a study of lymphopenia after photon versus proton radiotherapy. Sequencing was performed with immunoSEQ multiplex PCR; in TCRdb, only in-frame clones are kept and a portion is missing. Of under 80,000 clones in the sample, more than 75% were seen once. This sample comprised peripheral blood, obtained from a patient treated with photon-based radiotherapy. These receptors originate from a middle-aged man with gastric cancer.

The chain recombines TRBV4-3 with TRBJ2-7; perhaps TRBD2 as D (6 bases). The CDR3 is 14 amino acids. V lost 1 base to trimming and J lost 6 bases, with 13 bases between them. The germline CDR1 and CDR2 sequences are LGHNA and YSLEER. The CDR3 DNA reads TGCGCCAGCAGCCAAGCGGACGGGGGAGCCGAGCAGTACTTC. This gives the protein CASSQADGGAEQYF.

The V call is TRBV7-2, the J call TRBJ1-6; TRBD1 is a possible D gene (6 bases). Trimming stripped 4 bases from V and 7 bases from J, with 11 bases between. CDR1 and CDR2 (germline): SGHTA, FQGNSA. The CDR3 length is 14 residues. CDR3 bases: TGTGCCAGCAGCTCCTCCAGGGGAAATTCACCCCTCCACTTT. Protein product: CASSSSRGNSPLHF.

In this sample, this clone turned up once. The V call is TRBV6-4, the J call TRBJ2-6; the D gene is possibly TRBD1 (6 bases). V was pared by 0 bases and J by 0 bases, with 6 bases between. The germline V gene has CDR1 MRHNA and CDR2 SNTAGT. The CDR3 contains 16 residues. In DNA form, the CDR3 reads TGTGCCAGCAGTGACTCAGGGGGCTCTGGGGCCAACGTCCTGACTTTC. The encoded protein is CASSDSGGSGANVLTF.

The chain is built from TRBV30 and TRBJ2-3; possible D gene TRBD2, 5 bases. In germline, CDR1 is GTSNPN, CDR2 SVGIG (reference sequence). Deletions cut 3 bases from V and 2 bases from J, with 18 bases between. This CDR3 region has 16 residues. CDR3 nucleotides: TGTGCCTGGAGGCCCCTCGAGGGTCAAATCACAGATACGCAGTATTTT. Translating gives CAWRPLEGQITDTQYF.

The rearrangement uses TRBV15 and TRBJ1-2; TRBD1 agrees at 7 bases. The germline V gene encodes CDR1 LNHNV and CDR2 YYDKDF (reference sequence). Trimming removed 0 bases from V and 4 bases from J; junction bases left unmatched: 11. CDR3 length: 17 amino acids. The CDR3 DNA sequence: TGTGCCACCAGCAGAGATCGGGCGCGAGGGGGCCTCTATGGCTACACCTTC. It is translated as CATSRDRARGGLYGYTF.

The rearrangement joins TRBV21-1 to TRBJ1-6; the D call of TRBD1 is as the table states it, not checked on the DNA. TRBV21-1 is deemed a pseudogene. There are 21 residues in the CDR3. The CDR3 reads CASSKCSFIGGQGSSNSPLHF. CDR3 in DNA: TGTGCCAGCAGCAAATGCTCGTTTATCGGGGGACAGGGGTCCTCTAATTCACCCCTCCACTTT.

This rearrangement joins TRBV19 to TRBJ1-3; tentatively, D is TRBD1 (5 bases). There are 15 residues in the CDR3. CDR1 and CDR2 from the germline V gene are LNHDA and SQIVND (reference sequence). The V gene lost 4 bases and the J gene lost 3 bases, with 13 bases spanning the gap. Written as DNA, the CDR3 is TGTGCCAGTAGTACCCGCCAGGGATTTGGAAACACCATATATTTT. This sequence encodes CASSTRQGFGNTIYF.

The V gene is TRBV28, the J gene TRBJ1-2; D possibly corresponds to TRBD1 (5 bases). V was trimmed by 2 bases and J by 8 bases, leaving 12 bases between them. The germline V gene has CDR1 MDHEN and CDR2 SYDVKM. The CDR3 runs 13 residues. This CDR3 is CASSLKGFRGYTF. Here the CDR3 DNA reads TGTGCCAGCAGTTTAAAGGGGTTCCGCGGCTACACCTTC.

The V and J genes are TRBV25-1 and TRBJ1-2; TRBD1 matches at 9 bases. The CDR3 has 13 residues. Germline trimming cut 4 bases from V and 8 bases from J; bases unmatched to any gene: 5. The germline gives CDR1 MGHDK, CDR2 SYGVNS. The CDR3 loop is CASSGDRVRGYTF. CDR3 nucleotides: TGTGCCAGCAGTGGGGACAGGGTGAGGGGCTACACCTTC.

The chain carries TRBV4-3 and TRBJ1-1; no definite D call. This CDR3 is built from 14 residues. Trimming left V 3 bases short and J 11 bases short, with 19 bases between. Germline CDR1 reads LGHNA; CDR2 reads YSLEER. The CDR3 here is CASSQGDIVGGAFF. The CDR3 coding sequence is TGCGCCAGCAGCCAGGGAGATATTGTGGGTGGGGCTTTCTTT.

V gene TRBV7-3 combines with J gene TRBJ2-3; 7 nucleotides match TRBD2. Germline assignment: CDR1 SGHTA and CDR2 FQGTGA. CDR3 length: 17 residues. V dropped 1 base and J dropped 2; count of bases not matched to a gene: 9. The CDR3 DNA reads TGTGCCAGCAGCTTAAGGGGCGGGAGCGGGTACACAGATACGCAGTATTTT. It codes for CASSLRGGSGYTDTQYF.

This clone has only a few counts. The J gene is TRBJ1-6, the V gene TRBV6-5; 9 positions agree with TRBD1. Trimming removed 7 bases from V and 10 bases from J; junction bases left unmatched: 11. The CDR3 runs to 15 residues. Looked up from germline, CDR1 is MNHEY and CDR2 is SVGAGI. CDR3 residues: CASTPRTGVGSPLHF. CDR3 nucleotide sequence: TGTGCCAGCACCCCGCGGACAGGGGTTGGGTCACCCCTCCACTTT.

The V and J genes are TRBV4-3 and TRBJ2-6; no firm D call. Per the germline V gene, CDR1 is LGHNA and CDR2 is YSLEER. The CDR3 is 13 residues long. V lost 1 base and J lost 2, with 0 bases in between. The CDR3 coding sequence is TGCGCCAGCAGCCAAGCTGGGGCCAACGTCCTGACTTTC. This translates into CASSQAGANVLTF.

The chain links TRBV2 to TRBJ1-2; D may be TRBD1 (5 bases). This CDR3 spans 14 amino acids. The V end was cut by 4 bases, the J end by 4 bases, with 13 bases between. CDR1 and CDR2 (germline): SNHLY, FYNNEI. Here the CDR3 DNA reads TGTGCCAGCAGTGTCGGGCAGGGAGGCTATGGCTACACCTTC. It translates to CASSVGQGGYGYTF.

This clone was seen more than once but under ten times. This chain joins TRBV7-9 and TRBJ1-1; D might be TRBD1 (5 bases). The CDR3 has 14 residues. Trimming stripped 3 bases from V and 5 bases from J, with 13 bases between. Germline assignment: CDR1 SEHNR and CDR2 FQNEAQ (reference sequence). CDR3 nucleotide sequence: TGTGCCAGCAGCTTGGTACAGGCCGGGACTGAAGCTTTCTTT. This encodes CASSLVQAGTEAFF.

This rearrangement joins TRBV25-1 to TRBJ2-3; 7 bases align to TRBD1. Looked up from germline, CDR1 is MGHDK and CDR2 is SYGVNS. The CDR3 covers 15 residues. The ends lost 5 bases at V and 2 bases at J; junction bases unmatched: 7. The CDR3 nucleotides read TGTGCCAGCAGTAACGGACAGGACTTCACAGATACGCAGTATTTT. Its translation: CASSNGQDFTDTQYF.

The chain recombines TRBV27 with TRBJ2-7; possibly TRBD2 for D (6 bases). V was shortened by 3 bases and J by 6 bases, with 15 bases between the two germline ends. The CDR3 is made up of 14 amino acids. CDR1 is MNHEY, CDR2 SMNVEV, per germline (reference sequence). The CDR3 reads CASSFGGRGGEQYF. CDR3 DNA sequence: TGTGCCAGCAGTTTCGGGGGAAGAGGAGGCGAGCAGTACTTC.

The J gene is TRBJ2-7, the V gene TRBV7-2; D is uncertain. This CDR3 comprises 13 residues. Between the trimmed V and J ends, which lost 2 bases and 3 bases, there was a span of 8 bases. Looked up from germline, CDR1 is SGHTA and CDR2 is FQGNSA. The CDR3 sequence: CASSLLESYEQYF. Here the CDR3 DNA reads TGTGCCAGCAGCTTATTGGAGAGCTACGAGCAGTACTTC.

The rearrangement joins TRBV4-1 to TRBJ1-6, with TRBD1 as a possible D gene (6 bases). V lost 1 base and J lost 4, with 14 bases in between. Germline V gene lookup returns CDR1 MGHRA and CDR2 YSYEKL. The length of the CDR3 is 17 residues. In nucleotides, the CDR3 is TGCGCCAGCAGCCAAGGCCCCCGGGACACTTATAATTCACCCCTCCACTTT. This encodes CASSQGPRDTYNSPLHF.

The genes are TRBV6-5 and TRBJ1-3; D is unresolved. Germline V gene data show CDR1 as MNHEY and CDR2 as SVGAGI. V gave up 0 bases and J gave up 0 bases, with 3 bases separating them. The CDR3 runs to 14 residues. The CDR3 DNA reads as TGTGCCAGCAGTTACTCGAGCTCTGGAAACACCATATATTTT. Its protein is CASSYSSSGNTIYF.

The genes are TRBV6-5 and TRBJ1-2; D not certain. Germline V gene data show CDR1 as MNHEY and CDR2 as SVGAGI. Deletions cut 0 bases from V and 2 bases from J, with 10 bases between. This CDR3 spans 15 amino acids. The DNA of the CDR3 is TGTGCCAGCAGTTACTCTCGCGGTCTAAACTATGGCTACACCTTC. Protein product: CASSYSRGLNYGYTF.

The chain carries TRBV2 and TRBJ2-2; D possibly matches TRBD1 or TRBD2 (6 bases each). The V end was cut by 7 bases, the J end by 6 bases, with 21 bases between. The CDR3 is 16 amino acids. Germline CDR1 SNHLY, CDR2 FYNNEI. CDR3 region: CASKSFGGAGAGELFF. As DNA, the CDR3 is TGTGCCAGCAAAAGCTTCGGGGGTGCAGGGGCCGGGGAGCTGTTTTTT.

The chain uses TRBV6-6 and TRBJ1-2; D unclear. Trimming stripped 0 bases from V and 4 bases from J, with 9 bases between. The CDR3 contains 14 residues. Per the germline V gene, CDR1 is MNHNY and CDR2 is SVGAGI (reference sequence). This chain's CDR3 is CASSYSPGFYGYTF. In DNA form, the CDR3 reads TGTGCCAGCAGTTACTCACCGGGATTCTATGGCTACACCTTC.

J is TRBJ1-3 and V is TRBV19; no firm D call. Germline CDR1 and CDR2: LNHDA and SQIVND (reference sequence). V lost 1 base, J lost 0 bases, and 10 bases lay in between. This CDR3 has 16 amino acids. CDR3 region: CASSIGNSLSGNTIYF. The CDR3 DNA reads as TGTGCCAGTAGTATAGGGAACAGCCTCTCTGGAAACACCATATATTTT.

The chain has TRBV6-6 and TRBJ2-7; tentatively, D is TRBD2 (7 bases). The germline CDR1 and CDR2 sequences are MNHNY and SVGAGI (reference sequence). Trimming removed 7 bases at V and 2 bases at J, with 15 bases between. This CDR3 comprises 14 residues. CDR3 sequence: CASTRRGAPYEQYF. In DNA form, the CDR3 reads TGTGCCAGCACCCGCCGGGGGGCACCCTACGAGCAGTACTTC.

The rearrangement joins TRBV12-5 to TRBJ1-3; D may be TRBD1 (6 bases). CDR1 and CDR2 (germline): LGHNT, FRNRAP. Trimming removed 8 bases at V and 1 base at J, with 15 bases between. This CDR3 is 15 amino acids long. CDR3 in amino acids: CASNKEGTSGNTIYF. CDR3 nucleotide sequence: TGTGCTAGTAACAAAGAAGGGACATCTGGAAACACCATATATTTT.

The V call is TRBV5-1, the J call TRBJ1-1, with 8 bases aligning to TRBD1. Germline V gene sequence: CDR1 SGHRS, CDR2 YFSETQ. This CDR3 comprises 15 residues. V was clipped by 0 bases and J by 1 base; unmatched bases: 2. The CDR3 protein is CASSLDGQGNTEAFF. The DNA for the CDR3 is TGCGCCAGCAGCTTGGACGGACAGGGGAACACTGAAGCTTTCTTT.